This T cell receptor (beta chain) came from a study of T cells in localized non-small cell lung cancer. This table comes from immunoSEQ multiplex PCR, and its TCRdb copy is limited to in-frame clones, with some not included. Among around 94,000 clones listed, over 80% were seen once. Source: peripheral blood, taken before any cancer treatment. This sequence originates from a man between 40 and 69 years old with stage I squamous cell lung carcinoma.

CDR3 nucleotide sequence: TGCGCCAGCAGCTTGGGTACAGGGACGCAGCCCCAGCATTTT. It is translated as CASSLGTGTQPQHF. This chain links TRBV5-1 with TRBJ1-5; TRBD1 might be the D (6 bases). Germline values: CDR1 SGHRS, CDR2 YFSETQ. The CDR3 is 14 residues long. V gave up 0 bases and J gave up 7 bases, with 11 bases separating them.